The 20 T cell receptor beta chains below come from one sample, sequenced in a study of human T cells and chemical hapten exposure (dated by TCRdb to the early 2020s). The time point label on this specimen signifies: patch test 2, 6 weeks after DPC sensitization. The treatment or condition label, as the study defines it: therapeutic diphenylcyclopropenone sensitization with weekly scalp DPC. The method behind the library was RACE. TCRdb shows the sequencer as NextSeq 500. TCRdb handled the public reads itself, with Q25 trimming in fastp and clone calling in MiXCR, and kept productive beta chains. Each CDR3 protein appears once, grouped with its most common genes and DNA. Present in this sample are around 360,000 distinct CDR3 sequences, 6% to 7% of which were seen just once. The leading ten clones occupy around 5.8% of the sample. The sequenced sample was whole blood, obtained in connection with sensitization to the hapten diphenylcyclopropenone (DPC). Every receptor here comes from a woman between 18 and 30 years old with alopecia areata. Some clones in this sample may be carry-over from other donors' samples.

At least ten counts were recorded for this clonotype. The gene calls are TRBV20-1 and TRBJ2-1; no reliable D call. V lost 6 bases to trimming and J lost 14 bases, with 17 bases between them. CDR1 is DFQATT, CDR2 SNEGSKA, per germline (reference sequence). The CDR3 spans 11 residues. This CDR3 reads CSADTRQVEFF. In DNA form, the CDR3 reads TGCAGTGCAGATACCAGACAAGTTGAGTTCTTC.

The chain recombines TRBV27 with TRBJ2-2; D may match TRBD1 or TRBD2 (5 bases each). Trimming took off 6 bases at V and 4 bases at J, with 18 bases between the two ends. Germline loops: CDR1 MNHEY, CDR2 SMNVEV (reference sequence). The CDR3 is made up of 16 amino acids. The DNA for the CDR3 is TGTGCCAGCAGCCGAAACGGGGCCTGGGGCACCGGGGAGCTGTTTTTT. It translates to CASSRNGAWGTGELFF.

The J gene is TRBJ2-1, the V gene TRBV5-8, with 9 bases lining up with TRBD1. CDR3 length: 16 residues. J was trimmed by 4 bases and V by 0 bases; bases with no gene match: 5. The germline CDR1 and CDR2 sequences are SGHTS and YDEGEE. CDR3 sequence (DNA): TGTGCCAGCAGCTTGGGGCCGGGACAGGGATACAATGAGCAGTTCTTC. This gives the protein CASSLGPGQGYNEQFF.

This clonotype has just a few counts. This chain uses TRBV6-6 with TRBJ2-7; 7 bases match TRBD1. The junction had 8 bases not matched to a gene; V was cut back by 3 bases and J by 12 bases. This CDR3 is built from 12 residues. CDR1 MNHNY and CDR2 SVGAGI come from the germline V gene (reference sequence). In DNA, the CDR3 is TGTGCCAGCAGTTATGGACAGGAGAAAGGGTACTTC. Protein: CASSYGQEKGYF.

In its sample, this clonotype was seen a few times. The genes are TRBV14 and TRBJ1-1; no reliable D call. This CDR3 contains 13 residues. Germline V gene sequence: CDR1 SGHDN, CDR2 FVKESK. The ends were cut back, 3 bases at V and 1 base at J, with 6 bases in the middle. The CDR3 sequence: CASSHQENTEAFF. CDR3 nucleotides: TGTGCCAGCAGCCATCAAGAGAACACTGAAGCTTTCTTT. Full variable domain (rest looked up from reference TRBV14 and TRBJ1-1): EAGVTQFPSHSVIEKGQTVTLRCDPISGHDNLYWYRRVMGKEIKFLLHFVKESKQDESGMPNNRFLAERTGGTYSTLKVQPAELEDSGVYFCASSHQENTEAFFGQGTRLTVV.

The V call is TRBV27, the J call TRBJ2-5; D might be TRBD1 or TRBD2, each matching 6 bases. The CDR3 has 11 amino acids. The germline V gene has CDR1 MNHEY and CDR2 SMNVEV (reference sequence). Trimming cost V 8 bases and J 13 bases, with 17 bases left between them. In DNA, the CDR3 is TGTGCCAGCGGGAAGAGGGGGGCCTTGTACTTC. Translated: CASGKRGALYF.

This sequence joins TRBV12-3 or TRBV12-4 and TRBJ2-5, with 10 bases aligning to TRBD2. This CDR3 is 17 amino acids long. Unmatched junction bases numbered 10, after V lost 2 bases and J lost 4 bases. Here the CDR3 reads CASSLRSGGVPLETQYF. The CDR3 nucleotides are TGTGCCAGCAGTTTAAGGAGCGGGGGGGTCCCCTTAGAGACCCAGTACTTC.

This clonotype was seen repeatedly, ten times or more. V and J are TRBV28 and TRBJ1-4; no definite D call. This CDR3 spans 13 amino acids. Trimming cost V 6 bases and J 2 bases, with 7 bases left between them. In germline, CDR1 is MDHEN, CDR2 SYDVKM. The CDR3 DNA reads TGTGCCAGCAGGGTTCTGACTAATGAAAAACTGTTTTTT. It encodes CASRVLTNEKLFF.

On this clonotype itself: This may stem from a read error, because a much larger clone lies one nucleotide away. This chain uses TRBV3-1 with TRBJ2-3; D remains ambiguous. Trimming took 5 bases from V and 3 from J, leaving 3 bases between them. The CDR3 has 11 amino acids. Germline lookup yields CDR1 LGHDT and CDR2 YNNKEL (reference sequence). In DNA form, the CDR3 reads TGTGCCAGCAGCTGGACAGATACGCAGTATTTT. Translating gives CASSWTDTQYF.

The CDR3 bases are TGTGCCAGCAGCCCCACCGGGGGGAGCTCTGGAAACACCATATATTTT. The encoded protein is CASSPTGGSSGNTIYF. This chain links TRBV3-1 with TRBJ1-3; maybe TRBD1 (5 bases). The CDR3 runs to 16 residues. V was shortened by 4 bases and J by 0 bases, with 13 bases between the two germline ends. Germline assignment: CDR1 LGHDT and CDR2 YNNKEL (reference sequence).

There are a few counts of this clonotype. The V gene is TRBV6-5, the J gene TRBJ2-7; 7 nucleotides match TRBD1. Per germline, CDR1 MNHEY and CDR2 SVGAGI. There are 14 residues in the CDR3. The J segment lost 5 bases and the V segment lost 3 bases, leaving 7 bases of the junction unmatched. The DNA for the CDR3 is TGTGCCAGCAGTTATAACAGGGGATTCCACGAGCAGTACTTC. It encodes CASSYNRGFHEQYF.

This clonotype was observed at least ten times. The J gene is TRBJ2-7, the V gene TRBV6-2 or TRBV6-3; 12 bases align to TRBD1. With 10 bases clipped from V and 5 bases from J, the junction kept 12 bases outside the gene matches. The CDR3 has 15 residues. Germline CDR1 and CDR2: MNHEY and SVGEGT. CDR3 in amino acids: CATLAWDRGRDEQYF. For the CDR3, the DNA is TGTGCCACCTTGGCCTGGGACAGGGGGCGCGACGAGCAGTACTTC.

This clonotype has just a few counts. The chain is built from TRBV7-2 and TRBJ2-3; weak D call: TRBD1 (6 bases). CDR1 SGHTA and CDR2 FQGNSA come from the germline V gene. Trimming stripped 5 bases from V and 4 bases from J, with 16 bases between. This CDR3 has 15 amino acids. This CDR3 is CASSLGTPWADTQYF. The CDR3 DNA is TGTGCCAGCAGCCTTGGGACACCGTGGGCAGATACGCAGTATTTT.

In this sample, this clonotype turned up many times. V and J are TRBV11-2 and TRBJ1-6, with D possibly being TRBD1 (6 bases). CDR3 size: 16 residues. Germline lookup yields CDR1 SGHAT and CDR2 FQNNGV. Trimming removed 4 bases from V and 1 base from J, with 11 bases in between. This CDR3 is CASSSRTDSYNSPLHF. DNA for the CDR3: TGTGCCAGCAGCTCCCGGACAGATTCCTATAATTCACCCCTCCACTTT.

This chain uses TRBV3-1 with TRBJ2-5; the D gene is possibly TRBD2 (6 bases). This CDR3 has 13 amino acids. V lost 3 bases and J 3 bases, leaving 8 bases between the germline ends. Germline V gives CDR1 LGHDT, CDR2 YNNKEL (reference sequence). DNA for the CDR3: TGTGCCAGCAGCCAGCGGGGAAAAGAGACCCAGTACTTC. Its translation is CASSQRGKETQYF.

This clonotype showed up many times. This chain joins TRBV20-1 and TRBJ1-5; 7 bases line up with TRBD1. Per germline, CDR1 DFQATT and CDR2 SNEGSKA (reference sequence). The V gene end was trimmed by 4 bases and the J gene end by 7 bases; junction bases not matched to a gene: 7. This CDR3 contains 13 residues. CDR3 in DNA: TGCAGTGCTACCCCAGGGGGAAGCCAGCCCCAGCATTTT. Translation gives CSATPGGSQPQHF.

There are many counts of this clonotype. The rearrangement joins TRBV5-5 to TRBJ1-5, with 7 bases matching TRBD1. The V gene's germline CDR1 is SGHKS and CDR2 YYEKEE (reference sequence). The J segment lost 7 bases and the V segment lost 3 bases, leaving 10 bases of the junction unmatched. This CDR3 spans 15 amino acids. This chain's CDR3 is CASSSTGLSGQPQHF. CDR3 in DNA: TGTGCCAGCAGCTCGACAGGGTTGTCTGGGCAGCCCCAGCATTTT.

The chain combines TRBV10-3 with TRBJ2-3; 10 bases are a match to TRBD2. Trimming removed 3 bases from V and 2 bases from J; junction bases left unmatched: 5. The CDR3 sequence is 16 residues long. Looked up from germline, CDR1 is ENHRY and CDR2 is SYGVKD. This CDR3 reads CAISDGSGGATDTQYF. CDR3 nucleotide sequence: TGTGCCATCAGTGATGGAAGCGGGGGGGCCACAGATACGCAGTATTTT.

This clonotype was observed a few times. The CDR3: CASSLSRQGAHYYEQYF. Here the CDR3 DNA reads TGTGCCAGCAGTTTATCCAGACAGGGGGCTCACTACTACGAGCAGTACTTC. This sequence joins TRBV27 and TRBJ2-7, with 10 bases identical to TRBD1. This CDR3 contains 17 residues. Germline CDR1 is MNHEY and CDR2 is SMNVEV (reference sequence). V lost 0 bases to trimming and J lost 3 bases; unmatched junction nucleotides: 8.

This clonotype came up many times. V usage is TRBV24-1 and J usage is TRBJ1-5, with TRBD1 identical over 7 bases. The CDR3 is 14 amino acids. CDR1 is KGHDR and CDR2 is SFDVKD in the germline V gene. Trimming removed 4 bases from V and 9 bases from J; junction bases left unmatched: 8. Written as DNA, the CDR3 is TGTGCCACCAGTGAACACCGGGACAGTGGGCCCCAGCATTTT. Its translation is CATSEHRDSGPQHF.